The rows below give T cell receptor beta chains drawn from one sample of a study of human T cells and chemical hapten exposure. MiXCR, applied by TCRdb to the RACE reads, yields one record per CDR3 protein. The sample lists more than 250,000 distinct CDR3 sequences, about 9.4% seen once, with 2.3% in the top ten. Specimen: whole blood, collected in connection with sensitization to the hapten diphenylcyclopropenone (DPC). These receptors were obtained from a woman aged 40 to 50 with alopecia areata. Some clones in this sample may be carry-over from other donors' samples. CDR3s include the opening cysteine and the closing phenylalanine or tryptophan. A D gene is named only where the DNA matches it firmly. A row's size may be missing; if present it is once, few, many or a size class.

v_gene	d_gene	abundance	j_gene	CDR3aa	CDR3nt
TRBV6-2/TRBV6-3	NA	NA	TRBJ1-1	CASTEYQVMNTEAFF	TGTGCCAGCACCGAATATCAAGTCATGAACACTGAAGCTTTCTTT
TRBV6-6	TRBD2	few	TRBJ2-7	CASTPGLGEQYF	TGTGCCAGCACCCCGGGACTAGGAGAGCAGTACTTC
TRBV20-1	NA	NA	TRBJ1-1	CSARDGDSDTEAFF	TGCAGTGCTAGAGACGGAGACAGCGACACTGAAGCTTTCTTT
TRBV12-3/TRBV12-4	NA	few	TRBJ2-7	CASSFMGAEQYF	TGTGCCAGCAGTTTTATGGGGGCCGAGCAGTACTTC
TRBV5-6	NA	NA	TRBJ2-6	CASRPSSGANVLTF	TGTGCCAGCAGACCGAGCTCTGGGGCCAACGTCCTGACTTTC
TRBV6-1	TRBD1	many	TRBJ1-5	CASSLQGDSNQPQHF	TGTGCCAGCAGTCTACAGGGGGATAGCAATCAGCCCCAGCATTTT
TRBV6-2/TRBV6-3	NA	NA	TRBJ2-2	CTSSYSADTGELFF	TGTACCAGCAGTTATTCGGCGGACACCGGGGAGCTGTTTTTT
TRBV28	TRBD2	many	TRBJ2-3	CASSLWSSGTDTDTQYF	TGTGCCAGCAGTTTATGGTCTAGCGGGACCGACACAGATACGCAGTATTTT
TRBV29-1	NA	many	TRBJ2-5	CSVEPETETQYF	TGCAGCGTTGAGCCAGAGACGGAGACCCAGTACTTC
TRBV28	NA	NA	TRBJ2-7	CASIAGQGTGEQYF	TGTGCCAGTATCGCCGGGCAGGGGACGGGTGAGCAGTACTTC
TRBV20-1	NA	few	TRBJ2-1	CSAPLRGDEQFF	TGCAGTGCCCCGCTTAGAGGCGATGAGCAGTTCTTC
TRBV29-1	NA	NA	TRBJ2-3	CCTFGEEGDTQYF	TGCTGCACGTTCGGGGAGGAGGGAGATACGCAGTATTTT
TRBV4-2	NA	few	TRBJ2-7	CASSQGSDYQKLEQYF	TGTGCCAGCAGCCAAGGGTCGGACTACCAAAAGCTCGAGCAGTACTTC
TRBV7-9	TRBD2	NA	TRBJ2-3	CASSLFLAGPSTDTQYF	TGTGCCAGCAGCTTGTTCTTAGCGGGCCCTAGCACAGATACGCAGTATTTT
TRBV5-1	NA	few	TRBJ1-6	CASSLASTGSGSSPLHF	TGCGCCAGCAGCTTGGCATCTACAGGTTCTGGCAGTTCACCCCTCCACTTT
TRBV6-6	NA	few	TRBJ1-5	CALGLAGSQPQHF	TGTGCCCTAGGACTGGCCGGAAGTCAGCCCCAGCATTTT
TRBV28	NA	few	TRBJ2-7	CATDAHNYEQYF	TGTGCCACCGACGCCCACAACTACGAGCAGTACTTC
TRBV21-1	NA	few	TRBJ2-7	CASSKEFPGTYEQYF	TGTGCCAGCAGCAAAGAGTTTCCCGGGACCTACGAGCAGTACTTC
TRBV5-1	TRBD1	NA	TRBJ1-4	CASSFGQDGVPVKLFF	TGCGCCAGCAGCTTTGGACAGGACGGGGTTCCTGTAAAACTGTTTTTT
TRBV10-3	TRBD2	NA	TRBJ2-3	CAISESPGRKADTQYF	TGTGCCATCAGTGAGTCGCCCGGGAGGAAGGCAGATACGCAGTATTTT
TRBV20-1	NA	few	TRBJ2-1	CSARGQGTGSYNEQFF	TGCAGTGCCAGAGGGCAGGGAACAGGTTCCTACAATGAGCAGTTCTTC
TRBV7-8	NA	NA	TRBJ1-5	CASSLAGISGNQPQHF	TGTGCCAGCAGCTTAGCGGGGATCTCGGGCAATCAGCCCCAGCATTTT
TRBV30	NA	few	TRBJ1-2	CAWSRGQFYGYTF	TGTGCCTGGAGTCGGGGTCAGTTCTATGGCTACACCTTC
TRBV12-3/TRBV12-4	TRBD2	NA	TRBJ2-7	CASRISGSGDEQYF	TGTGCCAGCAGAATTAGCGGGAGTGGCGACGAGCAGTACTTC
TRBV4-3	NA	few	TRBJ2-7	CASSQAHLGGGSYEQYF	TGCGCCAGCAGCCAAGCTCATTTAGGAGGGGGCTCCTACGAGCAGTACTTC
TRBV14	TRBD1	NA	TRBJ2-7	CASSRQGAYEQYF	TGTGCCAGCAGCCGACAGGGGGCGTACGAGCAGTACTTC
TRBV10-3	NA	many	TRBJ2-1	CAISELQGGNNEQFF	TGTGCCATCAGTGAACTACAGGGAGGTAACAATGAGCAGTTCTTC
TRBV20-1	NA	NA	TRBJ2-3	CSARRGRATTDTQYF	TGCAGTGCTAGAAGGGGGAGGGCTACCACAGATACGCAGTATTTT
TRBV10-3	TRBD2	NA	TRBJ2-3	CAISGWGASGGSTDTQYF	TGTGCCATCAGTGGATGGGGCGCTAGCGGGGGGAGCACAGATACGCAGTATTTT
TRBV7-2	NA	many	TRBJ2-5	CASSLALETQYF	TGTGCCAGCAGCTTAGCGCTGGAGACCCAGTACTTC
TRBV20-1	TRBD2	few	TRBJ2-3	CSAPTSGRSDTQYF	TGCAGTGCTCCAACTAGCGGGAGGTCGGATACGCAGTATTTT
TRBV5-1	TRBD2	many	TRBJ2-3	CASSGTAGGPDTQYF	TGCGCCAGCAGCGGGACAGCGGGAGGGCCAGATACGCAGTATTTT
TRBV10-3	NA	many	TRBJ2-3	CATTRGDTDTQYF	TGTGCCACCACGCGGGGTGACACAGATACGCAGTATTTT
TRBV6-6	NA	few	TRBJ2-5	CASSYSKAEETQYF	TGTGCCAGCAGTTACTCGAAAGCGGAAGAGACCCAGTACTTC
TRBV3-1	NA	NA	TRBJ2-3	CASSQADRTDTQYF	TGTGCCAGCAGCCAAGCGGACCGCACAGATACGCAGTATTTT
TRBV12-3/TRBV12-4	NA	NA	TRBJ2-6	CASSLRAGSSGANVLTF	TGTGCCAGCAGTTTGAGGGCAGGTAGCTCTGGGGCCAACGTCCTGACTTTC
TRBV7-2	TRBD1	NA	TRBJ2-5	CASSRQGQGTQYF	TGTGCCAGCAGCCGACAGGGGCAAGGGACCCAGTACTTC
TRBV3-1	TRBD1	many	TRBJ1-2	CASQGGNYGYTF	TGTGCCAGCCAGGGGGGAAACTATGGCTACACCTTC
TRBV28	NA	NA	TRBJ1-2	CASSPIPGGRLSNYGYTF	TGTGCCAGCAGTCCGATCCCGGGCGGACGTCTTTCCAACTATGGCTACACCTTC
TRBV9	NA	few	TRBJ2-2	CASSVAWTDGELFF	TGTGCCAGCAGCGTAGCTTGGACGGACGGGGAGCTGTTTTTT
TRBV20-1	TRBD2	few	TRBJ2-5	CSANKREGGQETQYF	TGCAGTGCTAATAAGCGGGAGGGCGGACAAGAGACCCAGTACTTC